This TCR beta chain was identified in a study of cytomegalovirus exposure and HLA in healthy donors. General observations from the study: High specificity and sensitivity for cytomegalovirus status were reported for the classifier.

As to this clone: Its cognate antigen is unknown.

PCR amplification relied on 60 Vbeta primers (plus 13 Jbeta primers). TCRdb's copy holds only in-frame clones and misses some; the assay was immunoSEQ multiplex PCR. This sample carries 85,000 to 130,000 clones, 65% to 90% of them seen once, and the ten largest clones take 1.2%. Unmatched junction bases numbered 4, after V lost 2 bases and J lost 3 bases. The CDR3 has 15 residues. CDR1 is LGHNA, CDR2 YSLEER, per germline. The gene calls are TRBV4-3 and TRBJ2-3; 8 bases line up with TRBD1. The sample consisted of PBMCs. The receptor's source is a young woman in good health and CMV-seronegative. The CDR3 nucleotides read TGCGCCAGCAGCCAACAGGGGGCGAGTACAGATACGCAGTATTTT. Residues: CASSQQGASTDTQYF.